The rows below give T cell receptor beta chains drawn from one sample of a study of blood T cells in healthy people across ages. MiXCR, run by TCRdb on the 5' RACE reads, gives a single entry per CDR3 protein. Here the sample spans 2 million or so distinct CDR3 sequences, 49% being singletons. The sample taken for sequencing was blood. The receptors stem from a woman in her thirties or forties in good health. Both conserved end residues are part of each CDR3. D genes are given only for firm matches. Some rows mark clone size as missing; the rest say once, few, many or name a class of expanded clone.

>TRBV6-5|-|TRBJ1-2|once
CASTNGDGSNYGYTF
TGTGCCAGCACCAACGGGGACGGTTCTAACTATGGCTACACCTTC
>TRBV5-6|-|TRBJ1-1|-
CASSFTGSFASEAFF
TGTGCCAGCAGTTTTACAGGGTCTTTTGCGTCGGAAGCTTTCTTT
>TRBV2|TRBD1|TRBJ2-6|once
CAGSVDRGANVLTF
TGTGCCGGCAGTGTCGACAGGGGAGCCAACGTCCTGACTTTC
>TRBV29-1|-|TRBJ2-1|few
CSVGQGSGNEQFF
TGCAGCGTTGGCCAGGGCAGTGGTAATGAGCAGTTCTTC
>TRBV20-1|TRBD1|TRBJ1-6|many
CSARLSQGLDSPLHF
TGCAGTGCTAGACTTTCACAGGGGCTCGATTCACCCCTCCACTTT
>TRBV20-1|-|TRBJ2-7|-
CSARKGYEQYF
TGCAGTGCTAGAAAGGGGTACGAGCAGTACTTC
>TRBV10-3|-|TRBJ2-5|once
CAISPGQPETQYF
TGTGCCATCAGCCCGGGACAACCAGAGACCCAGTACTTC
>TRBV11-2|-|TRBJ2-7|few
CASSLGVGSGSYEQYF
TGTGCCAGCAGCTTAGGGGTGGGGTCGGGCTCCTACGAGCAGTACTTC
>TRBV7-2|-|TRBJ2-1|-
CASSASGGGRQRNEQFF
TGTGCCAGCAGCGCCTCAGGGGGGGGCCGGCAACGCAATGAGCAGTTCTTC
>TRBV7-9|-|TRBJ1-5|-
CASSLSQDGRGTTGNQPQHF
TGTGCCAGCAGCTTATCTCAGGACGGCAGGGGTACTACTGGCAATCAGCCCCAGCATTTT
>TRBV11-1|-|TRBJ2-3|few
CASSLYALGSTDTQYF
TGTGCCAGCAGCTTATACGCCCTCGGGAGCACAGATACGCAGTATTTT
>TRBV7-9|-|TRBJ2-5|-
CASSRPSDQETQYF
TGTGCCAGCAGCCGACCGAGCGACCAAGAGACCCAGTACTTC
>TRBV7-9|-|TRBJ2-1|-
CASSLISGGLSYNEQFF
TGTGCCAGCAGCTTAATATCTGGGGGGCTCTCCTACAATGAGCAGTTCTTC
>TRBV6-6|-|TRBJ1-2|few
CASSSRDDANYGYTF
TGTGCCAGCAGTTCCCGGGACGATGCTAACTATGGCTACACCTTC
>TRBV7-2|TRBD2|TRBJ2-3|few
CASSLIPRGGAKDTQYF
TGTGCCAGCAGCTTAATCCCTCGCGGGGGGGCCAAGGATACGCAGTATTTT
>TRBV9|TRBD1|TRBJ1-2|-
CASSLNFRGLDYGYTF
TGTGCCAGCAGCTTAAACTTCAGGGGGCTTGACTATGGCTACACCTTC
>TRBV6-5|TRBD2|TRBJ2-3|many
CASSYLAGGTDTQYF
TGTGCCAGCAGTTATCTAGCGGGGGGCACAGATACGCAGTATTTT
>TRBV7-9|-|TRBJ1-1|few
CASSLTRDVRTEAFF
TGTGCCAGCAGCCTCACGCGGGACGTAAGAACTGAAGCTTTCTTT
>TRBV6-1|-|TRBJ1-5|few
CASRVTGDPGSNQPRHF
TGTGCCAGCAGAGTGACAGGTGACCCGGGTAGCAATCAGCCCCGGCATTTT
>TRBV9|-|TRBJ1-6|-
CASSATSNSPLHF
TGTGCCAGCAGCGCCACGTCTAATTCACCCCTCCACTTT
>TRBV29-1|-|TRBJ2-1|-
CSVVPWAYNEQFF
TGCAGCGTTGTTCCCTGGGCTTACAATGAGCAGTTCTTC
>TRBV6-1|TRBD2|TRBJ2-7|many
CASSASGGASYEQYF
TGTGCCAGCAGTGCTAGCGGGGGGGCCTCCTACGAGCAGTACTTC
>TRBV12-3/TRBV12-4|-|TRBJ2-3|-
CASRNNADTQYF
TGTGCCAGCAGAAACAACGCAGATACGCAGTATTTT
>TRBV20-1|-|TRBJ1-5|-
CSASTPRGNQPQHF
TGCAGTGCTAGTACACCCAGGGGAAATCAGCCCCAGCATTTT
>TRBV20-1|-|TRBJ2-6|-
CSARGGNSRGANVLTF
TGCAGTGCTAGAGGGGGTAATTCACGTGGGGCCAACGTCCTGACTTTC
>TRBV5-1|-|TRBJ2-1|-
CASSLDLQGKYNEQFF
TGCGCCAGCAGCTTGGACCTACAGGGTAAATACAATGAGCAGTTCTTC
>TRBV6-1|-|TRBJ2-7|-
CASKGTTYEQYF
TGTGCCAGCAAAGGGACCACCTACGAGCAGTACTTC
>TRBV7-2|TRBD2|TRBJ2-3|few
CASSLRTSGGRRADTQYF
TGTGCCAGCAGCTTAAGGACTAGCGGGGGTAGGAGGGCAGATACGCAGTATTTT
>TRBV4-1|TRBD2|TRBJ2-1|few
CASSHLELAGSHNEQFF
TGCGCCAGCAGCCACCTCGAACTAGCGGGAAGCCACAATGAGCAGTTCTTC
>TRBV20-1|TRBD1|TRBJ2-1|few
CSATQGADHHEQFF
TGCAGTGCAACTCAGGGGGCGGACCACCATGAGCAGTTCTTC
>TRBV5-1|TRBD1|TRBJ2-5|few
CASSFSPGQGVQTQYF
TGCGCCAGCAGCTTTTCCCCGGGACAGGGTGTACAGACCCAGTACTTC
>TRBV3-1|-|TRBJ2-7|once
CASSQVPGSLYEQYF
TGTGCCAGCAGCCAAGTGCCAGGATCCCTCTACGAGCAGTACTTC
>TRBV7-8|-|TRBJ1-1|-
CASSPVSMGTEAFF
TGTGCCAGCAGCCCCGTGTCGATGGGAACCGAAGCTTTCTTT
>TRBV7-9|TRBD2|TRBJ2-1|few
CASSSLTSASYNEQFF
TGTGCCAGCAGCTCCCTGACTAGCGCGTCCTACAATGAGCAGTTCTTC
>TRBV6-2/TRBV6-3|-|TRBJ2-7|-
CASSSIISAWAYEQYF
TGTGCCAGCAGCTCTATTATCTCCGCCTGGGCGTACGAGCAGTACTTC
>TRBV20-1|-|TRBJ2-5|-
CSAGARQLGQETQYF
TGCAGTGCCGGAGCCCGACAGCTTGGACAAGAGACCCAGTACTTC
>TRBV27|TRBD1|TRBJ2-5|many
CASRDRAQETQYF
TGTGCCAGCAGAGACAGGGCCCAAGAGACCCAGTACTTC
>TRBV7-2|-|TRBJ2-4|-
CASSTPSLAKNIQYF
TGTGCCAGCAGTACCCCATCCCTAGCCAAAAACATTCAGTACTTC
>TRBV15|-|TRBJ2-7|few
CATSSPRGSYEQYF
TGTGCCACCAGCAGCCCCAGGGGATCCTACGAGCAGTACTTC
>TRBV20-1|-|TRBJ2-5|few
CSAPSGPAWAQYF
TGCAGTGCTCCAAGCGGCCCGGCGTGGGCCCAGTACTTC
>TRBV20-1|-|TRBJ2-7|-
CSASAGESYEQYF
TGCAGTGCTAGCGCTGGGGAATCCTACGAGCAGTACTTC
>TRBV7-9|-|TRBJ2-7|-
CASSLGGAVQHYEQYF
TGTGCCAGCAGCTTAGGTGGGGCGGTACAACACTACGAGCAGTACTTC
>TRBV12-3/TRBV12-4|TRBD2|TRBJ2-3|-
CASSPTSGEADTQYF
TGTGCCAGCAGTCCGACTAGCGGGGAAGCAGATACGCAGTATTTT
>TRBV7-9|TRBD1|TRBJ1-4|once
CASSLRQGRLATNEKLFF
TGTGCCAGCAGCTTAAGACAGGGGAGGCTCGCAACTAATGAAAAACTGTTTTTT
>TRBV7-9|TRBD1|TRBJ2-7|few
CASSLEAPQGAEQYF
TGTGCCAGCAGCTTAGAGGCCCCACAGGGGGCCGAGCAGTACTTC
>TRBV6-2/TRBV6-3|TRBD2|TRBJ2-5|-
CASSYGTIRETQYF
TGTGCCAGCAGTTACGGGACTATCCGGGAGACCCAGTACTTC
>TRBV5-1|TRBD2|TRBJ2-5|few
CASSLSLAGGIPQETQYF
TGCGCCAGCAGCTTGAGTCTAGCGGGGGGGATACCACAAGAGACCCAGTACTTC